The 2 T cell receptor beta chains below were found in one sample sequenced in a study of blood T cell repertoires in COVID-19. The data were produced by immunoSEQ multiplex PCR, yet TCRdb's version contains in-frame clones alone and is incomplete. Among under 450,000 clones listed, roughly 90% were seen once. The specimen was peripheral blood. These receptors were collected from a woman aged 55-69 years with COVID-19, enrolled during active disease.

The chain joins TRBV15 to TRBJ1-4; 9 nucleotides match TRBD1. The trim removed 0 bases at V and 7 bases at J, leaving 9 bases unmatched. The V gene's germline CDR1 is LNHNV and CDR2 YYDKDF (reference sequence). CDR3 length equals 17 residues. Written as DNA, the CDR3 is TGTGCCACCAGCAGAGATAGGGGGACAGGGAGGCGTGAAAAACTGTTTTTT. Its protein product is CATSRDRGTGRREKLFF. The full variable domain, with the rest looked up from reference TRBV15 and TRBJ1-4, is DAMVIQNPRYQVTQFGKPVTLSCSQTLNHNVMYWYQQKSSQAPKLLFHYYDKDFNNEADTPDNFQSRRPNTSFCFLDIRSPGLGDTAMYLCATSRDRGTGRREKLFFGSGTQLSVL.

This clone was observed a few times. The chain recombines TRBV3-1 (or the pseudogene TRBV3-2) with TRBJ1-5; TRBD1 is a possible D gene (5 bases). The CDR3 loop spans 12 amino acids. Trimming removed 2 bases from V and 7 bases from J, with 6 bases in between. CDR1 is LGHDT and CDR2 is YNNKEL in the germline V gene (reference sequence). The CDR3 is CASSQQGQPQHF. As DNA, the CDR3 is TGTGCCAGCAGCCAACAGGGACAGCCCCAGCATTTT.